What follows are 22 T cell receptor beta chains derived from one specimen sequenced in a study of blood T cell repertoires in COVID-19. TCRdb keeps only in-frame clones here, not all; method: immunoSEQ multiplex PCR. The sample shows 300,000 to 450,000 clones, 85% of them seen only once. The sequenced material came from peripheral blood. The receptors come from a woman aged 18-35 years with acute or convalescent COVID-19.

V and J are TRBV25-1 and TRBJ2-1, with TRBD1 as a possible D gene (6 bases). Germline CDR1 and CDR2: MGHDK and SYGVNS. The CDR3 runs 14 residues. V gave up 3 bases and J gave up 4 bases, with 10 bases separating them. The DNA for the CDR3 is TGTGCCAGCAGTGAGGCAGGGGAGTACAATGAGCAGTTCTTC. Its protein is CASSEAGEYNEQFF.

J is TRBJ2-3 and V is TRBV11-2; TRBD2 aligns across 7 bases. The germline CDR1 and CDR2 sequences are SGHAT and FQNNGV. The CDR3 is made up of 15 amino acids. The junction had 4 bases not matched to a gene; V was cut back by 3 bases and J by 1 base. The CDR3 sequence: CASSLASGGTDTQYF. For the CDR3, the DNA is TGTGCCAGCAGCTTGGCTAGCGGAGGCACAGATACGCAGTATTTT. Based on the CDR3 plus reference TRBV11-2 and TRBJ2-3, the full variable domain is EAGVAQSPRYKIIEKRQSVAFWCNPISGHATLYWYQQILGQGPKLLIQFQNNGVVDDSQLPKDRFSAERLKGVDSTLKIQPAKLEDSAVYLCASSLASGGTDTQYFGPGTRLTVL.

CDR3 DNA: TGTGCCAGCAGCCACTACGGGACAGACAATGAAAAACTGTTTTTT. Protein product: CASSHYGTDNEKLFF. J is TRBJ1-4 and V is TRBV14; TRBD1 aligns across 7 bases. V lost 3 bases, J lost 5 bases, and 6 bases stayed unmatched. This CDR3 has 15 residues. The germline V gene has CDR1 SGHDN and CDR2 FVKESK.

This clone appeared once. The sample carries other DNA sequences with the same CDR3. The chain joins TRBV6-2 or TRBV6-3 to TRBJ2-7; 12 bases align to TRBD2. After removal of 0 bases from V and 4 bases from J, the junction contained 1 base not matched to a gene. The CDR3 covers 15 residues. The germline V gene has CDR1 MNHEY and CDR2 SVGEGT. In nucleotides, the CDR3 is TGTGCCAGCAGTTACTCGACTAGCGGGGGTTACGAGCAGTACTTC. Translation gives CASSYSTSGGYEQYF.

CDR3 sequence: CASSLSPVAPNIVRGSEGYTF. In nucleotides, the CDR3 is TGTGCCAGCAGTTTATCCCCGGTAGCCCCCAATATCGTTCGGGGATCAGAAGGCTACACCTTC. V is TRBV27 and J is TRBJ1-2; no definite D call. There are 21 residues in the CDR3. Trimming left V 0 bases short and J 8 bases short, with 34 bases between. In germline, CDR1 is MNHEY, CDR2 SMNVEV (reference sequence).

The chain combines TRBV3-1 (or the pseudogene TRBV3-2) with TRBJ1-2, with D perhaps TRBD1 (5 bases). V was shortened by 3 bases and J by 1 base, with 9 bases between the two germline ends. This CDR3 is built from 14 residues. From germline, CDR1 is LGHDT and CDR2 YNNKEL (reference sequence). CDR3: CASSHGQLNYGYTF. CDR3 in DNA: TGTGCCAGCAGCCATGGACAACTTAACTATGGCTACACCTTC.

The chain joins TRBV27 to TRBJ1-3; 8 bases fit TRBD1. The V gene's germline CDR1 is MNHEY and CDR2 SMNVEV (reference sequence). The V and J ends lost 8 bases and 8 bases, in that order; junction bases with no gene match: 8. This CDR3 is 13 amino acids long. CDR3 in DNA: TGTGCCAGCCGCACTACAGGGGGTGACACCATATATTTT. Residues: CASRTTGGDTIYF.

The rearrangement joins TRBV2 to TRBJ2-1; D is possibly TRBD2 (6 bases). Germline loops: CDR1 SNHLY, CDR2 FYNNEI. The CDR3 totals 14 residues. With 7 bases removed from V and 9 bases from J, the gap between germline ends came to 19 bases. CDR3 amino acids: CASTEGASVVEQFF. The CDR3 bases are TGTGCCAGCACGGAAGGTGCTAGCGTGGTTGAGCAGTTCTTC.

V gene TRBV24-1 combines with J gene TRBJ1-5; tentatively, D is TRBD1 (5 bases). The CDR3 contains 15 residues. V lost 5 bases and J 6 bases, leaving 16 bases between the germline ends. Per the germline V gene, CDR1 is KGHDR and CDR2 is SFDVKD. CDR3 amino acids: CATSAPGGDAQPQHF. The CDR3 DNA follows: TGTGCCACCAGTGCCCCTGGGGGGGATGCTCAGCCCCAGCATTTT.

This chain joins TRBV7-3 and TRBJ1-1; TRBD1 is a possible D gene (6 bases). This CDR3 is 14 amino acids long. Germline V gene data show CDR1 as SGHTA and CDR2 as FQGTGA. V lost 5 bases to trimming and J lost 4 bases, with 14 bases between them. This CDR3 is CASSALVGGTEAFF. The CDR3 DNA is TGTGCCAGCAGCGCCTTGGTAGGGGGCACTGAAGCTTTCTTT.

The rearrangement joins TRBV28 to TRBJ1-2, with 11 bases matching TRBD1. The CDR3 is 14 amino acids. Germline V gene data show CDR1 as MDHEN and CDR2 as SYDVKM. Germline trimming cut 6 bases from V and 8 bases from J; bases unmatched to any gene: 8. As DNA, the CDR3 is TGTGCCAGCAGCGATGGACAGGGGGCACGGGGCTACACCTTC. This encodes CASSDGQGARGYTF.

The chain combines TRBV6-6 with TRBJ1-6; 7 bases align to TRBD1. V was pared by 8 bases and J by 7 bases, with 8 bases of the junction left unmatched. The CDR3 runs to 14 residues. CDR1 and CDR2 (germline): MNHNY, SVGAGI (reference sequence). The CDR3: CASGATGRNSPLHF. As DNA, the CDR3 is TGTGCCAGCGGAGCGACAGGGCGAAATTCACCCCTCCACTTT.

V and J are TRBV5-5 and TRBJ1-1; 7 bases line up with TRBD1. Trimming removed 4 bases from V and 1 base from J; junction bases left unmatched: 4. The CDR3 has 14 residues. Germline-derived CDR1 and CDR2 are SGHKS and YYEKEE (reference sequence). The CDR3: CASSGRQGNTEAFF. CDR3 in DNA: TGTGCCAGCAGCGGGAGACAGGGGAACACTGAAGCTTTCTTT.

The V gene is TRBV19, the J gene TRBJ1-1; the D gene is possibly TRBD1 (5 bases). The V end lost 7 bases, the J end lost 0 bases, and 9 bases lay between the germline ends. This CDR3 region has 13 residues. CDR1 is LNHDA, CDR2 SQIVND, per germline (reference sequence). The CDR3 region is CASNQGLNTEAFF. In nucleotides, the CDR3 is TGTGCCAGTAATCAGGGTTTGAACACTGAAGCTTTCTTT. Based on the CDR3 plus reference TRBV19 and TRBJ1-1, the full variable domain is DGGITQSPKYLFRKEGQNVTLSCEQNLNHDAMYWYRQDPGQGLRLIYYSQIVNDFQKGDIAEGYSVSREKKESFPLTVTSAQKNPTAFYLCASNQGLNTEAFFGQGTRLTVV.

The V and J genes are TRBV5-4 and TRBJ1-1; 8 nucleotides agree with TRBD1. V gave up 3 bases and J gave up 0 bases; unmatched junction bases: 4. Germline V gives CDR1 SGHNT, CDR2 YYREEE (reference sequence). The CDR3 length is 15 residues. The CDR3 here is CASSWETGVNTEAFF. CDR3 in DNA: TGTGCCAGCAGCTGGGAGACAGGGGTGAACACTGAAGCTTTCTTT.

The J gene is TRBJ1-1, the V gene TRBV18, with unresolved D. The CDR3 has 16 amino acids. Germline V gene data show CDR1 as KGHSH and CDR2 as LQKENI. V was trimmed by 0 bases and J by 0 bases, leaving 11 bases between them. The CDR3 here is CASSPPKTTLNTEAFF. CDR3 bases: TGTGCCAGCTCACCACCCAAGACAACACTGAACACTGAAGCTTTCTTT.

V and J are TRBV7-9 and TRBJ2-7; D uncertain. The germline CDR1 and CDR2 sequences are SEHNR and FQNEAQ (reference sequence). This CDR3 has 14 residues. Trimming took 1 base from V and 0 from J, leaving 7 bases between them. CDR3 residues: CASSLDTTSYEQYF. CDR3 in DNA: TGTGCCAGCAGCTTAGACACAACCTCCTACGAGCAGTACTTC.

The chain uses TRBV24-1 and TRBJ2-1; tentatively, D is TRBD2 (6 bases). The CDR3 spans 13 residues. Germline V lookup: CDR1 KGHDR, CDR2 SFDVKD. Trimming took off 0 bases at V and 11 bases at J, with 10 bases between the two ends. The CDR3 DNA reads TGTGCCACCAGTGATTTGACTAGCTCTAAGCAGTTCTTC. Amino acid sequence: CATSDLTSSKQFF.

This clone was seen more than once but under ten times. V gene TRBV6-2 or TRBV6-3 combines with J gene TRBJ2-7; 13 nucleotides agree with TRBD2. Germline CDR1 and CDR2: MNHEY and SVGEGT. The CDR3 has 16 residues. J lost 0 bases, V lost 5 bases, and 4 bases had no gene match. CDR3 amino acids: CASSPTSGGASYEQYF. The CDR3 region has the DNA TGTGCCAGCAGTCCCACTAGCGGGGGGGCCTCCTACGAGCAGTACTTC.

The J gene is TRBJ1-2, the V gene TRBV6-5; D perhaps matches TRBD1 (6 bases). V lost 5 bases and J lost 0, with 10 bases in between. The CDR3 totals 14 residues. Germline loops: CDR1 MNHEY, CDR2 SVGAGI. The CDR3 DNA sequence: TGTGCCAGCAGTCGGACAGTTGCTAACTATGGCTACACCTTC. Its protein product is CASSRTVANYGYTF.

The chain has TRBV18 and TRBJ1-1; perhaps TRBD1 as D (5 bases). Trimming took off 3 bases at V and 4 bases at J, with 12 bases between the two ends. This CDR3 is 14 amino acids long. The germline CDR1 and CDR2 sequences are KGHSH and LQKENI. CDR3 residues: CASSPDRPFTEAFF. In nucleotides, the CDR3 is TGTGCCAGCTCACCCGACAGACCTTTCACTGAAGCTTTCTTT.

This chain joins TRBV2 and TRBJ1-2; D is unclear. Germline loops: CDR1 SNHLY, CDR2 FYNNEI. This CDR3 is built from 13 residues. The ends were cut back, 4 bases at V and 7 bases at J, with 13 bases in the middle. CDR3 residues: CASSVEVGSGYTF. The CDR3 DNA follows: TGTGCCAGCAGTGTGGAGGTAGGGAGTGGCTACACCTTC.